The source of this TCR beta chain is a study of cytomegalovirus exposure and HLA in healthy donors. Study-level points and caveats: The authors listed approximately 160 TCR beta chains as cytomegalovirus-associated.

Trimming left V 4 bases short and J 8 bases short, with 20 bases between. Germline V gene data show CDR1 as SGHTA and CDR2 as FQGNSA. The CDR3 runs to 15 residues. The assay was immunoSEQ multiplex PCR, and TCRdb's table has in-frame clones only and misses some. The sample contains 190,000 or so clones, about four fifths of which appear only once. A note on this clone: What it binds is not known.

This clonotype originated in a woman aged 18-29 years in good health and CMV-seropositive. The sample comprised PBMCs. The rearrangement uses TRBV7-2 and TRBJ1-2; D unclear. CDR3 in amino acids: CASSSPRGGTPGYTF. In DNA, the CDR3 is TGTGCCAGCAGCTCCCCTCGCGGCGGAACTCCGGGCTACACCTTC.